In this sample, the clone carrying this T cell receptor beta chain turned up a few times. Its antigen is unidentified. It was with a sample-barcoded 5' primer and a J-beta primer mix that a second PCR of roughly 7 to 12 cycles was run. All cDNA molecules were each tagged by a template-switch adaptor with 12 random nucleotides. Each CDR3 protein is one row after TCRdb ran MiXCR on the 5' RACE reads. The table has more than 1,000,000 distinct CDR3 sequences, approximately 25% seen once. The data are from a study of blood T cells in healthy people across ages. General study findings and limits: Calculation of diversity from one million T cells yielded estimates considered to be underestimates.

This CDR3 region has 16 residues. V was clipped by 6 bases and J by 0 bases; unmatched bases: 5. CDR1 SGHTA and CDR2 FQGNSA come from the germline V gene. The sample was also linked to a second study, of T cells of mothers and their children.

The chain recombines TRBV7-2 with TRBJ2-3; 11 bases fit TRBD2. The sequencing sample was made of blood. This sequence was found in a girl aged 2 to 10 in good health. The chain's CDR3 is CASSLWTSGSTDTQYF. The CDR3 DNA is TGTGCCAGCAGTCTTTGGACTAGCGGGAGCACAGATACGCAGTATTTT.